This TCR beta chain originates from a study of cytomegalovirus exposure and HLA in healthy donors. On the study more broadly: Across 300 to 400 genotyped donors, over 70% landed in the Caucasian-associated ancestry cluster. Overall study results and limits: Donor immune exposure was known only as CMV serostatus. TCR beta V segments were, for the most part, productive about 87% or about 30% of the time in an earlier analysis. A later analysis linked a missense variant in DCLRE1C to the trimming of TCR beta V and J genes.

The CDR3 has 13 residues. Trimming left V 6 bases short and J 5 bases short, with 13 bases between. Germline values: CDR1 SNHLY, CDR2 FYNNEI. As to this clone: Antigen: not known.

The PCR made use of 60 Vbeta and 13 Jbeta primers. The method was immunoSEQ multiplex PCR; TCRdb's version includes in-frame clones alone and lacks a portion of them. The sample yields 160,000 or so clones, around 83% seen once. The chain joins TRBV2 to TRBJ1-1, with a weak D call TRBD1 (5 bases). The TCR was taken from a man aged 50-59 years in good health and CMV-seropositive. Material for sequencing was PBMCs. The CDR3 sequence: CASRDPGVTEAFF. The CDR3 nucleotides read TGTGCCAGCAGGGACCCGGGGGTGACTGAAGCTTTCTTT.